Sequencing of this T cell receptor (beta chain) was carried out in a study of blood T cells in healthy people across ages. Germline lookup yields CDR1 SQVTM and CDR2 ANQGSEA. This CDR3 has 15 amino acids. With 3 bases removed from V and 6 bases from J, the gap between germline ends came to 17 bases. A sample-barcoded 5' primer and a J-beta primer mix were used in a second PCR of about 7 to 12 cycles. From the 5' RACE reads, TCRdb called clonotypes with MiXCR, one entry per CDR3 protein. The sample has about 380,000 distinct CDR3 sequences; about half are singletons. This clonotype showed up many times.

This chain connects TRBV29-1 to TRBJ1-4, with D possibly matching TRBD1 (5 bases). The receptor's source is a man aged 60 to 69 in good health. Sequencing was done on a sample of blood. The CDR3 loop reads CSVEVGLGRDEKLFF. CDR3 DNA sequence: TGCAGCGTTGAGGTGGGACTGGGGAGAGATGAAAAACTGTTTTTT.